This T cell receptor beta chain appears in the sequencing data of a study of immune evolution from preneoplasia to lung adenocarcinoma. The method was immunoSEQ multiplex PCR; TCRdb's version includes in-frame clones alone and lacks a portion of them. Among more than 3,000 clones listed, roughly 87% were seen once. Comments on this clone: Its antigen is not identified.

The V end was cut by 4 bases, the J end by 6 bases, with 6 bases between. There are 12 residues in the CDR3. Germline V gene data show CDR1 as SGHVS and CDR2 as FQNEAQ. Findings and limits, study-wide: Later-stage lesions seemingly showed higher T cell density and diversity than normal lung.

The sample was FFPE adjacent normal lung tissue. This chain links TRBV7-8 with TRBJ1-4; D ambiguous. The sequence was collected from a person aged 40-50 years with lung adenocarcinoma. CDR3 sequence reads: CASSSEHEKLFF. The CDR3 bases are TGTGCCAGCAGCTCAGAACATGAAAAACTGTTTTTT. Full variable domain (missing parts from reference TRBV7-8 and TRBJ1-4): GAGVSQSPRYKVAKRGQDVALRCDPISGHVSLFWYQQALGQGPEFLTYFQNEAQLDKSGLPSDRFFAERPEGSVSTLKIQRTQQEDSAVYLCASSSEHEKLFFGSGTQLSVL.